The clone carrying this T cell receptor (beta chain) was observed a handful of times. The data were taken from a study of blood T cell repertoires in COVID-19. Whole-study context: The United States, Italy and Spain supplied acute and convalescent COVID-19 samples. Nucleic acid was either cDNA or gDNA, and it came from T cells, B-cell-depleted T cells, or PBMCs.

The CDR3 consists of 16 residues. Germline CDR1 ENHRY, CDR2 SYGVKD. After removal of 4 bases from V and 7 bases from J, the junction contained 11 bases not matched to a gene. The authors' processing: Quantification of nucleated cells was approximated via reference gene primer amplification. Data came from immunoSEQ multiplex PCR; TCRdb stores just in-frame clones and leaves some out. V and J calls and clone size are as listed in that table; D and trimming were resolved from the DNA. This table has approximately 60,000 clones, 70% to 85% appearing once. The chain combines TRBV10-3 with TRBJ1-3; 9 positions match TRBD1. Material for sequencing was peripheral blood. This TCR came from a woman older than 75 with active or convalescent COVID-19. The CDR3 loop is CAISGPGQGRANTIYF. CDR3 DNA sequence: TGTGCCATCAGTGGCCCGGGACAGGGTCGAGCTAACACCATATATTTT.